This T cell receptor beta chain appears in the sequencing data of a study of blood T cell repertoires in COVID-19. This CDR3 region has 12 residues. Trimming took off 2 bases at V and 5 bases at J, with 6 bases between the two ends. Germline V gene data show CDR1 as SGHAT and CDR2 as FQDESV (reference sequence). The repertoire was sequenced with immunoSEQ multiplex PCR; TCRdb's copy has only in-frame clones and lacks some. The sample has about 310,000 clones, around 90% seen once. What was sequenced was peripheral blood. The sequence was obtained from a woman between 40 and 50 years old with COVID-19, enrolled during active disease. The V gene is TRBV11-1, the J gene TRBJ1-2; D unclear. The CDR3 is CASSLSNYGYTF. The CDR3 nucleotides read TGTGCCAGCAGCTTAAGCAATTATGGCTACACCTTC.